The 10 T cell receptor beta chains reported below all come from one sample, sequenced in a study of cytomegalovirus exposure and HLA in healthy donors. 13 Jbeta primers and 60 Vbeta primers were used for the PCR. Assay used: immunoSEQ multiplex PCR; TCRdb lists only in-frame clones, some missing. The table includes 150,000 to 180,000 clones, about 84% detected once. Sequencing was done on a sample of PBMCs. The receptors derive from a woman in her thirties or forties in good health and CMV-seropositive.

CDR3 sequence (DNA): TGTGCCAGCAGCGTAGCTGTGGCGGGAGAGCAGTACTTC. It translates to CASSVAVAGEQYF. The chain joins TRBV9 to TRBJ2-7; a possible D gene is TRBD2 (6 bases). CDR1 SGDLS and CDR2 YYNGEE come from the germline V gene. CDR3 size: 13 residues. V lost 0 bases and J lost 7, with 11 bases in between.

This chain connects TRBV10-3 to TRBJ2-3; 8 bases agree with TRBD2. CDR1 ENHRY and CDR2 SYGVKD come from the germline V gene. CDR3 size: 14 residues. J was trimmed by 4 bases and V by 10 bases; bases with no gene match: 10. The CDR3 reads CASGTSQGPDTQYF. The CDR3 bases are TGTGCCAGCGGGACTAGTCAGGGCCCAGATACGCAGTATTTT.

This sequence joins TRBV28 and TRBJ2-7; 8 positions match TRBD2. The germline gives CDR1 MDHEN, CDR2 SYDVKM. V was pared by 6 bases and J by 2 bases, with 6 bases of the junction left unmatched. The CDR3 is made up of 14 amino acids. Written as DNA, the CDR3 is TGTGCCAGCAGGAAGCGGGGGAGGACCTACGAGCAGTACTTC. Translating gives CASRKRGRTYEQYF.

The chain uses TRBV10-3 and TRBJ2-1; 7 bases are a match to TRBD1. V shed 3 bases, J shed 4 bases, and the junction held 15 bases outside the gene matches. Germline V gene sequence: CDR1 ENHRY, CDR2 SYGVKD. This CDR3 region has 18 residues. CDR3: CAISDRDSQTATYNEQFF. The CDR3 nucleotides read TGTGCCATCAGTGACCGGGACAGTCAGACGGCCACTTACAATGAGCAGTTCTTC.

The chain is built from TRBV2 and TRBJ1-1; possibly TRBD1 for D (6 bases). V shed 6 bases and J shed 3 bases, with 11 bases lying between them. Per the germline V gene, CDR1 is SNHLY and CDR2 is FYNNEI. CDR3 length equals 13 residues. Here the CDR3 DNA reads TGTGCCAGCAGGTACAGGGTCTACACTGAAGCTTTCTTT. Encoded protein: CASRYRVYTEAFF.

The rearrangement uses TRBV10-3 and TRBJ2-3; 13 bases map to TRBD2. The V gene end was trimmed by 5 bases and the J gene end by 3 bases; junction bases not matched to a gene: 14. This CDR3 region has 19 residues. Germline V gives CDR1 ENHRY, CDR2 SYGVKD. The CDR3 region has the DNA TGTGCCATCAGTACAGGACTAGCGGGAGAGACGGGCAGGACAGATACGCAGTATTTT. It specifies CAISTGLAGETGRTDTQYF.

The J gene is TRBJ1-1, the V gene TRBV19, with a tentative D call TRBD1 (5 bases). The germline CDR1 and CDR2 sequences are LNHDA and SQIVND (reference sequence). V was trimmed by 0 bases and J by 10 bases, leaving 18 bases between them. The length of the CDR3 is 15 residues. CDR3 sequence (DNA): TGTGCCAGTAGTATAGATCGAGGAGGGGCATCGGGAGCTTTCTTT. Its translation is CASSIDRGGASGAFF. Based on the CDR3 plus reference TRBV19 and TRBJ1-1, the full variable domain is DGGITQSPKYLFRKEGQNVTLSCEQNLNHDAMYWYRQDPGQGLRLIYYSQIVNDFQKGDIAEGYSVSREKKESFPLTVTSAQKNPTAFYLCASSIDRGGASGAFFGQGTRLTVV.

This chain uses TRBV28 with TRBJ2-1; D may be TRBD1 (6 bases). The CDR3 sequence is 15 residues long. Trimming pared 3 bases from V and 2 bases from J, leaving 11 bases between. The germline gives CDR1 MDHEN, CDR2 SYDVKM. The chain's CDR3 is CASSLGATPYNEQFF. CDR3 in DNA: TGTGCCAGCAGTTTGGGGGCGACCCCCTACAATGAGCAGTTCTTC.

Here the CDR3 DNA reads TGTGCCAGCAGTACAGGGGGCAGCTACGAGCAGTACTTC. As protein: CASSTGGSYEQYF. The chain links TRBV28 to TRBJ2-7, with 9 positions matching TRBD1. V gave up 5 bases and J gave up 3 bases; unmatched junction bases: 2. This CDR3 spans 13 amino acids. CDR1 MDHEN and CDR2 SYDVKM come from the germline V gene. The variable domain in full, completed from reference TRBV28 and TRBJ2-7, reads DVKVTQSSRYLVKRTGEKVFLECVQDMDHENMFWYRQDPGLGLRLIYFSYDVKMKEKGDIPEGYSVSREKKERFSLILESASTNQTSMYLCASSTGGSYEQYFGPGTRLTVT.

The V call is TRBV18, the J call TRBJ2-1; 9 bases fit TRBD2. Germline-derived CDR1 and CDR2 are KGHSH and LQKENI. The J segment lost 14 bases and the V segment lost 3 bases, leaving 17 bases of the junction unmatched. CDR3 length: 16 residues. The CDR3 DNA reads TGTGCCAGCTCACCTATACCCACGGCTAGCGGGATGAAGGAGTTCTTC. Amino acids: CASSPIPTASGMKEFF. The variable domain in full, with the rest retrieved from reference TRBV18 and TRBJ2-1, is NAGVMQNPRHLVRRRGQEARLRCSPMKGHSHVYWYRQLPEEGLKFMVYLQKENIIDESGMPKERFSAEFPKEGPSILRIQQVVRGDSAAYFCASSPIPTASGMKEFFGPGTRLTVL.